These T cell receptor beta chains were read from a single sample in a study of blood T cell repertoires in COVID-19. Sequenced by immunoSEQ multiplex PCR; TCRdb stores in-frame clones only, minus some. The profile shows about 270,000 clones, roughly 86% of them singletons. The sequenced sample consisted of peripheral blood. Receptor source: a woman between 55 and 75 years old who had recovered from COVID-19. Both conserved end residues are part of each CDR3. Fields, in order: V gene, D gene, CDR3 protein. A D gene is named only where the DNA matches it firmly.

v_call: TRBV19
d_call: .
cdr3_aa: CASSPRGDYGYTF

v_call: TRBV5-1
d_call: TRBD1
cdr3_aa: CASSLLTGGSYEQYF

v_call: TRBV19
d_call: TRBD1
cdr3_aa: CASSITGGQGLEQYF

v_call: TRBV12-2
d_call: .
cdr3_aa: CASRSRGGAENEQYF

v_call: TRBV11-3
d_call: .
cdr3_aa: CASSRPDSSGNTIYF

v_call: TRBV7-3
d_call: TRBD1
cdr3_aa: CASSPAGTGANEQYF

v_call: TRBV5-4
d_call: .
cdr3_aa: CASSLAGTGELFF

v_call: TRBV3-1/TRBV3-2
d_call: .
cdr3_aa: CASSRLEGVGTEAFF

v_call: TRBV5-1
d_call: .
cdr3_aa: CASSLQQAGAEAFF

v_call: TRBV19
d_call: TRBD2
cdr3_aa: CASSRHGASGIETQYF

v_call: TRBV5-1
d_call: TRBD2
cdr3_aa: CASSLSGASHYEQYF

v_call: TRBV15
d_call: TRBD1
cdr3_aa: CATSSRQGALNQPQHF

v_call: TRBV19
d_call: TRBD1
cdr3_aa: CASSKGQGAIQPQHF

v_call: TRBV28
d_call: .
cdr3_aa: CASSFGPTNEKLFF

v_call: TRBV27
d_call: .
cdr3_aa: CASSSIHRDRYYGYTF

v_call: TRBV7-9
d_call: .
cdr3_aa: CASSLALGGSYNEQFF

v_call: TRBV5-4
d_call: .
cdr3_aa: CASSFAGGELFF

v_call: TRBV4-1
d_call: .
cdr3_aa: CASSLQVPGGYTF

v_call: TRBV7-9
d_call: .
cdr3_aa: CASSLARVLYEQYF

v_call: TRBV5-1
d_call: TRBD1
cdr3_aa: CASSLGTGEVGNTIYF

v_call: TRBV27
d_call: TRBD1
cdr3_aa: CASSSGTGGYNSPLHF

v_call: TRBV27
d_call: TRBD2
cdr3_aa: CASSGLVGEQYF

v_call: TRBV2
d_call: .
cdr3_aa: CASSALSQADTGELFF

v_call: TRBV5-1
d_call: TRBD1
cdr3_aa: CASSLGQDRGNSPLHF

v_call: TRBV29-1
d_call: .
cdr3_aa: CSVKTLGTWDGYTF

v_call: TRBV5-1
d_call: .
cdr3_aa: CASSLGPGDLNQPQHF

v_call: TRBV18
d_call: TRBD2
cdr3_aa: CASQERGDTGELFF

v_call: TRBV7-3
d_call: .
cdr3_aa: CASSLESAAEQFF

v_call: TRBV27
d_call: .
cdr3_aa: CASSLSTDDEEKLFF

v_call: TRBV7-3
d_call: .
cdr3_aa: CASSLNRGNYNEQFF

v_call: TRBV5-4
d_call: TRBD1
cdr3_aa: CASSLSGTGTYEQYF

v_call: TRBV11-2
d_call: TRBD2
cdr3_aa: CASSLDLTSGVTGELFF

v_call: TRBV2
d_call: TRBD2
cdr3_aa: CASSSLAGGPNEQFF

v_call: TRBV5-5
d_call: .
cdr3_aa: CASSLDAQSYEQYF

v_call: TRBV4-3
d_call: TRBD1
cdr3_aa: CASSPKRQGRVAKNIQYF

v_call: TRBV19
d_call: TRBD2
cdr3_aa: CASAGGPGDTQYF

v_call: TRBV4-1
d_call: TRBD2
cdr3_aa: CASSLLAAGTDTQYF

v_call: TRBV4-3
d_call: TRBD2
cdr3_aa: CASSSSGGDTQYF

v_call: TRBV19
d_call: TRBD1
cdr3_aa: CASSPGTGGRGNQPQHF

v_call: TRBV2
d_call: TRBD1
cdr3_aa: CASSGLQGTDGYTF

v_call: TRBV6-6
d_call: TRBD1
cdr3_aa: CASRVWGTGEETEAFF

v_call: TRBV28
d_call: .
cdr3_aa: CASSPASGYSNQPQHF

v_call: TRBV4-2
d_call: TRBD2
cdr3_aa: CASSQQLAVKETQYF

v_call: TRBV11-2
d_call: .
cdr3_aa: CASSLDGVLGQPQHF

v_call: TRBV10-3
d_call: .
cdr3_aa: CAISDGTLNTGELFF

v_call: TRBV20-1
d_call: .
cdr3_aa: CSARDGEGYTF

v_call: TRBV6-5
d_call: .
cdr3_aa: CASSYVSANYGYTF

v_call: TRBV10-1
d_call: .
cdr3_aa: CASRGRDSGETQYF

v_call: TRBV5-5
d_call: .
cdr3_aa: CASSLLGGAGTASTDTQYF